This TCR beta chain was captured in a study of cytomegalovirus exposure and HLA in healthy donors listed by TCRdb under 2017. Regarding the study in general: According to an earlier analysis of a few hundred of the donors, roughly 180 million T cells yielded roughly 110 million unique TCR beta sequences and around 300 Gb of sequence data. Roughly 300 gigabases of sequencing data and approximately 93 million unique TCR sequences were included in an early release covering several hundred HLA-typed donors. Of the roughly 410 genotyped donors, approximately 81% were placed in the genetic ancestry cluster associated with self-reported Caucasian donors. The aim of the study was to test whether cataloging public T cell receptors could identify signatures of past pathogen exposure. The study used immunosequencing to profile the T cell repertoires of approximately 690 subjects and linked those repertoires to cytomegalovirus serostatus. A separate validation cohort of roughly 130 different subjects was used in addition to the 666-subject first cohort. To predict cytomegalovirus infection status, the study brought together high-throughput TCR immunosequencing, statistical association of individual TCRs with disease status, and machine learning. A later analysis re-analyzed previously published TCR beta repertoires from roughly 630 donors and added high-resolution HLA genotyping to study TCR occurrence patterns. Rather than using new phenotypic data, the later analysis identified candidate immune exposures from TCR beta sequences and from how often those sequences occurred across donors. In an earlier analysis of 550 to 700 of the donors, high-throughput TCR beta sequencing was used to judge whether each TCR beta V gene segment behaved as functional or pseudogenic. Donor age, sex, ethnicity and CMV serostatus were compiled together with the repertoire data. Genome-wide SNP genotypes for about 65% of the 666 donors were used in a later genetic analysis, which treated that subset as a discovery cohort. Every discovery cohort repertoire had been produced on one sequencing platform. HLA typing covered class I and class II loci at four-digit resolution. Typing coverage differed by locus: A, B, C, DRB1 and DQB1 were typed in roughly 629-630 donors, DQA1 in about 500, DPA1 in around 610, and DPB1 in roughly 450. Roughly 5 DR-DQ haplotypes were handled as single units for association and clustering, since linkage in the cohort was strong. Across 300 to 400 genotyped donors of the cohort, an average of about 240,000 unique TCR beta nucleotide sequences per donor were sequenced, and roughly 20% of those sequences were non-productive.

Library preparation employed the immunoSEQ multiplex PCR assay. For the multiplex PCR, a mixture combining 60 forward primers for TCR Vbeta segments and 13 reverse primers for TCR Jbeta segments was used. The CDR3 region of rearranged TCR beta genes was amplified from genomic DNA by a multiplex PCR assay. Amplified TCR beta libraries were sequenced as 87-base-pair reads on the Illumina HiSeq System. On the authors' methods: A later analysis counted around 72 million unique TCR beta chains across the 650 to 700 repertoires, and approximately 11 million of these chains were shared by at least two donors. Raw reads were error-corrected and collapsed into unique sequences by a nearest-neighbor algorithm in which closely related sequences were merged to remove PCR and sequencing errors. Alignment of CDR3 sequences to IMGT reference sequences was used to assign V, D and J gene segments. For a sequence to be retained, at least a six-nucleotide match to both a V gene segment and a J gene segment was required. A rearrangement counted as productive if the CDR3 had no stop codons and remained in frame with V and J, and every other rearrangement counted as non-productive. CDR3 was defined by IMGT convention, running from the second conserved V-encoded cysteine to the conserved J-encoded phenylalanine. In an earlier analysis of some 550 of the donors, sequences lacking an unambiguous match to a single V gene segment were excluded. An earlier analysis of about 590 of the donors classified V segments as functional when productive rearrangements were above 56.7% and as segregating when the standard deviation between donors was above 5%. To diagnose cytomegalovirus status from the catalog of TCR beta chain sequences, a statistical classification framework was built. A later analysis assigned V and J genes by comparing TCR nucleotide sequences with IMGT/GENE-DB human TR gene sequences. A later analysis assigned CDR3 sequences and most-parsimonious VDJ recombination scenarios with the TCRdist pipeline. A later analysis defined each TCR beta chain by its CDR3 amino acid sequence plus V-gene family, and excluded reads lacking a unique V-gene family. In a later analysis, approximately 590 highly shared, low-generation-probability nucleotide sequences were removed to address suspected cross-contamination and a sequencing artifact. For each public chain, a later analysis derived a clonal expansion index from normalized ranks of inferred template counts within each repertoire. A later analysis computed generation probabilities with a VDJ recombination model fitted to out-of-frame rearrangements, and checked the results against IGoR. A later analysis scored TCR-TCR, TCR-HLA and TCR-CMV co-occurrence with hypergeometric tests, applying a repertoire-size bias correction to TCR pairs. In a later analysis, false discovery rates were estimated by permuting HLA or CMV assignments 20 times. In a later analysis, co-occurring TCRs were grouped using DBSCAN, and TCRdist sequence similarity was added for clustering within HLA-allele-positive subsets. For co-occurrence clustering, repertoires with fewer than 30,000 or more than 120,000 public chains were excluded, along with a handful of repertoires with anomalous nucleotide sharing. Imported from immuneACCESS, the table was reduced by TCRdb to in-frame sequences with V and J called. These copies leave out some clones; in studies compared against another copy, an unresolved V gene accounts for under half, and the cause of the remainder is not known. The V and J calls and the clone size are those of that table, but D and trimming were determined from the DNA. The sample table lists about 110,000 clones, 73% of them with a count of one. Jointly, the top ten make up 7.8% of the sample.

As for this clone: Its binding antigen is unknown. Base quality data are lacking; no much larger clone is found one base away.

The CDR3 starts with the cysteine, ends with the phenylalanine, and has 11 residues. This entry keeps only the CDR3 DNA: 33 bases, framed from base 1. The trim is 4 bases for V and 14 bases for J, with a gap of 17 bases between the germline ends. The germline V gene (reference sequence) yields DFQATT for CDR1 and SNEGSKA for CDR2. The cohort comprised approximately 700 healthy bone marrow donors. All cohort members were sampled while nominally healthy, although unrecorded immune exposures were likely present. The donor tested CMV seronegative, placing the donor among the roughly 400 seronegative members of the cohort. A peripheral blood sample was provided by each donor, and peripheral blood mononuclear cells were used for TCR beta sequencing. The Qiagen DNeasy Blood Extraction Kit was used to extract genomic DNA from the blood cell samples. What the study reported, not specific to this receptor: A further reported finding was that TCR beta sequences accurately predicted the HLA-A and HLA-B alleles for most subjects in the first cohort. A later genetic analysis associated a missense DCLRE1C variant with V-gene and J-gene trimming of TCR beta chains, and an independent cohort replicated the association. A later genetic analysis reported fewer N-insertions in productive TCRs among donors in an Asian-associated ancestry cluster than the roughly 620-donor mean. According to the authors, the approach could potentially be generalized to other disease states and immunological phenotypes. While some public TCRs were present in many individuals, most TCR sequences turned up only very rarely across donors. In both the original and validation cohorts, the classifier was reported to diagnose cytomegalovirus status with high specificity and sensitivity. According to a later analysis, most CMV-associated TCR beta chains appeared to be HLA-restricted, and the HLA associations seemed to be driven largely by CMV exposure. Because the 87-base-pair reads could not distinguish some IMGT-functional V segments, including TRBV6-2 and TRBV6-3, those segments were excluded. Specific HLA alleles were associated with 15,000 to 20,000 TCR beta sequences at a false discovery rate of 0.05 in a later analysis. This cohort had only TCR beta chains sequenced, and the lack of alpha or paired-chain data limited which features could be detected. The study gave a list of 150 to 200 TCR beta chains associated with cytomegalovirus. In a later analysis, TCR association rates were found to vary across HLA loci, with the most associated TCRs seen for DRB1 alleles and the fewest for HLA-C alleles. Because some donors lacked HLA typing at each locus, the association tests relied only on the typed subset. A cluster of highly shared sequence variants was judged likely to be a technical artifact of the sequencing pipeline. A later analysis reported that several top co-occurrence clusters appeared linked to parvovirus B19, influenza, CMV and Epstein-Barr virus. Presence/absence analyses assumed roughly uniform sequencing depth across donors, an assumption that may not hold. Because counts were too low, seventeen rarely observed V segments, including chromosome 9 orphons, were left out of the earlier analysis of 587 of the donors. In an earlier analysis of under 600 of the donors, most TCR beta V segments were observed in productive rearrangements about 87% or about 30% of the time, broadly matching IMGT annotations. In vitro tests confirmed that a few of the cytomegalovirus-associated TCR beta chains recognize cytomegalovirus antigens. Linkage disequilibrium might explain the correlated functional status among segregating V segments, but an unknown experimental factor could not be ruled out. In a later analysis, HLA-associated TCR beta chains showed more clonal expansion and lower generation probabilities than non-associated chains that were equally common. Immune exposure information for the cohort was limited to CMV serostatus. When HLA alleles, especially DR and DQ, strongly co-occurred, attributing TCR associations to individual alleles was difficult.

The chain is assembled from TRBV20-1 and TRBJ1-2; tentative D gene TRBD1, with 6 bases matching. The specimen was PBMCs. The TCR was taken from a man aged 30 to 39 in good health and CMV-seronegative. The CDR3 reads as follows: CSAILDRFETF. The sequence in DNA is TGCAGTGCTATCCTAGACAGGTTCGAAACCTTC.